This T cell receptor beta chain is from a study of T cells after yellow fever vaccination. Study background: The fractions with low cell numbers were processed using SMART-Seq v4 Ultra Low Input. Study-wide results and caveats: Reappearance after the booster was seen for most primary-vaccination clones, at 95% to 96% CD4 and roughly 90% CD8. Just a small share of clonotypes turned up in the CD4 compartment as well as the CD8 compartment.

With regard to this clonotype: What it recognizes is unknown.

Universal primer sites and UMIs were introduced during 5'RACE template-switching synthesis of TCR cDNA. TCRdb re-analysed the 5' RACE reads in MiXCR, keeping a single row per CDR3 protein. The data show roughly 310,000 distinct CDR3 sequences, with approximately 9% seen just once and roughly 18% held by the top ten. V dropped 4 bases and J dropped 8 bases, with 18 bases sitting between them. Germline CDR1 and CDR2: SGHRS and YFSETQ. The CDR3 covers 15 residues. The clonotype comes from a man younger than 35 who received the YFV17D yellow fever vaccine. Specimen: PBMCs, collected on the day of the first yellow fever vaccination. V is TRBV5-1 and J is TRBJ2-2; D is unclear. This chain's CDR3 is CASSPPGLPMGELFF. The CDR3 DNA reads TGCGCCAGCAGCCCTCCGGGTCTCCCCATGGGGGAGCTGTTTTTT.